These 30 T cell receptor beta chains were sequenced from one sample in a study of technical replicates of blood from a few donors. The repertoire was sequenced with immunoSEQ multiplex PCR; TCRdb's copy has only in-frame clones and lacks some. The profile shows about 70,000 clones, 80% to 95% of them singletons. The sample was T cells isolated from PBMCs. These receptors all stem from a human donor in good health.

V and J are TRBV2 and TRBJ1-3; possible D gene TRBD1, 5 bases. Trimming removed 3 bases at V and 4 bases at J, with 7 bases between. The CDR3 loop spans 13 amino acids. CDR1 and CDR2 from the germline V gene are SNHLY and FYNNEI. The CDR3 is CASSDRAGNTIYF. CDR3 nucleotide sequence: TGTGCCAGCAGTGACAGGGCGGGAAACACCATATATTTT.

The CDR3 is CAIQQGRNSYEQYF. The CDR3 nucleotides read TGTGCCATCCAACAGGGAAGAAACTCCTACGAGCAGTACTTC. The V and J genes are TRBV6-1 and TRBJ2-7; D might be TRBD1 (6 bases). The germline V and J ends were trimmed by 10 bases and 0 bases, with 16 bases remaining between them. The CDR3 runs 14 residues. CDR1 is MNHNS and CDR2 is SASEGT in the germline V gene.

The chain combines TRBV5-1 with TRBJ1-3; 11 nucleotides match TRBD1. The CDR3 is made up of 15 amino acids. Germline V gives CDR1 SGHRS, CDR2 YFSETQ. Germline trimming cut 5 bases from V and 4 bases from J; bases unmatched to any gene: 5. This chain's CDR3 is CASRGDRGIGNTIYF. DNA of the CDR3: TGCGCCAGCAGAGGGGACAGGGGGATAGGAAACACCATATATTTT. Full variable domain (missing parts from reference TRBV5-1 and TRBJ1-3): KAGVTQTPRYLIKTRGQQVTLSCSPISGHRSVSWYQQTPGQGLQFLFEYFSETQRNKGNFPGRFSGRQFSNSRSEMNVSTLELGDSALYLCASRGDRGIGNTIYFGEGSWLTVV.

The chain employs TRBV2 and TRBJ2-6; 8 nucleotides line up with TRBD1. CDR3 size: 17 residues. CDR1 and CDR2 (germline): SNHLY, FYNNEI. V dropped 7 bases and J dropped 0; count of bases not matched to a gene: 8. The CDR3 DNA is TGTGCCAGCATCTACCGGGACAGGTCCTCTGGGGCCAACGTCCTGACTTTC. Protein product: CASIYRDRSSGANVLTF.

The chain links TRBV13 to TRBJ2-7, with D unclear. The CDR3 length is 13 residues. Looked up from germline, CDR1 is PRHDT and CDR2 is FYEKMQ (reference sequence). Trimming took 1 base from V and 0 from J, leaving 4 bases between them. CDR3 nucleotide sequence: TGTGCCAGCAGCTTAGCCAGCTCCTACGAGCAGTACTTC. Translating gives CASSLASSYEQYF. Drawing the rest from reference TRBV13 and TRBJ2-7, the complete variable domain is AAGVIQSPRHLIKEKRETATLKCYPIPRHDTVYWYQQGPGQDPQFLISFYEKMQSDKGSIPDRFSAQQFSDYHSELNMSSLELGDSALYFCASSLASSYEQYFGPGTRLTVT.

This sequence joins TRBV14 and TRBJ1-5; 9 bases match TRBD1. The ends lost 4 bases at V and 5 bases at J; junction bases unmatched: 9. The CDR3 is 16 amino acids. Germline values: CDR1 SGHDN, CDR2 FVKESK. The CDR3 bases are TGTGCCAGCAGCCTTCGATTACAGGGGGCCGATCAGCCCCAGCATTTT. Its translation is CASSLRLQGADQPQHF.

V gene TRBV7-6 combines with J gene TRBJ2-5; TRBD1 might be the D (6 bases). Germline V gene data show CDR1 as SGHVS and CDR2 as FNYEAQ. Trimming left V 5 bases short and J 4 bases short, with 8 bases between. This CDR3 is built from 12 residues. CDR3 nucleotide sequence: TGTGCCAGCAGCCAAGGGGGAGAGACCCAGTACTTC. Translation: CASSQGGETQYF.

V is TRBV7-2 and J is TRBJ2-7; no reliable D call. Trimming pared 5 bases from V and 2 bases from J, leaving 13 bases between. In germline, CDR1 is SGHTA, CDR2 FQGNSA. This CDR3 comprises 14 residues. Here the CDR3 reads CASSNSPLTYEQYF. CDR3 nucleotide sequence: TGTGCCAGCAGCAATAGTCCTCTGACCTACGAGCAGTACTTC.

The chain recombines TRBV19 with TRBJ1-1; TRBD1 matches at 7 bases. Germline V lookup: CDR1 LNHDA, CDR2 SQIVND (reference sequence). J lost 3 bases, V lost 11 bases, and 6 bases had no gene match. The CDR3 has 12 residues. The CDR3 protein is CAARGQYTEAFF. CDR3 DNA sequence: TGTGCCGCAAGGGGGCAGTACACTGAAGCTTTCTTT.

This clone was detected only a few times. This rearrangement joins TRBV6-1 to TRBJ1-5, with 9 bases fitting TRBD1. This CDR3 contains 14 residues. J gave up 5 bases and V 7 bases, and 6 bases lay outside the gene matches. The germline CDR1 and CDR2 sequences are MNHNS and SASEGT. The CDR3 loop reads CASTARTGDQPQHF. In DNA, the CDR3 is TGTGCCAGCACGGCGAGGACAGGGGATCAGCCCCAGCATTTT.

CDR3 residues: CSVEDDRSYEQYF. Written as DNA, the CDR3 is TGCAGCGTTGAAGATGACAGATCCTACGAGCAGTACTTC. This sequence joins TRBV29-1 and TRBJ2-7, with D tentatively TRBD1 (5 bases). The germline gives CDR1 SQVTM, CDR2 ANQGSEA. The V and J ends lost 0 bases and 1 base respectively, with 7 bases between them. The CDR3 spans 13 residues.

This chain uses TRBV7-9 with TRBJ2-3; 9 bases map to TRBD1. Germline V gives CDR1 SEHNR, CDR2 FQNEAQ (reference sequence). The CDR3 covers 16 residues. V was pared by 5 bases and J by 3 bases, with 9 bases of the junction left unmatched. For the CDR3, the DNA is TGTGCCAGCAGCCCCAAGGGACAGGGAAGGACAGATACGCAGTATTTT. Translation gives CASSPKGQGRTDTQYF.

This clone came up once. V gene TRBV6-5 combines with J gene TRBJ1-5; 12 nucleotides align to TRBD1. This CDR3 contains 15 residues. Germline loops: CDR1 MNHEY, CDR2 SVGAGI. J gave up 6 bases and V 5 bases, and 5 bases lay outside the gene matches. The CDR3 DNA is TGTGCCAGCAGTGGAAGGGGACAGGGGGCTCAGCCCCAGCATTTT. Amino acids: CASSGRGQGAQPQHF.

This chain links TRBV28 with TRBJ1-2; perhaps TRBD1 as D (6 bases). The CDR3 has 15 residues. Trimming cost V 6 bases and J 5 bases, with 19 bases left between them. Germline loops: CDR1 MDHEN, CDR2 SYDVKM. For the CDR3, the DNA is TGTGCCAGCAGCCAAACTGGACAGTCCCTATATGGCTACACCTTC. Translated: CASSQTGQSLYGYTF.

This clone came up a few times. The V call is TRBV5-1, the J call TRBJ2-3; unclear D gene. CDR3 length equals 16 residues. V lost 1 base and J 4 bases, leaving 16 bases between the germline ends. Per germline, CDR1 SGHRS and CDR2 YFSETQ. CDR3 protein: CASSLSGGALPDTQYF. Written as DNA, the CDR3 is TGCGCCAGCAGCTTGTCTGGTGGAGCTCTCCCAGATACGCAGTATTTT.

The gene calls are TRBV7-2 and TRBJ2-7; TRBD1 matches 7 bases. The germline V gene encodes CDR1 SGHTA and CDR2 FQGNSA. After removal of 5 bases from V and 3 bases from J, the junction contained 7 bases not matched to a gene. The CDR3 covers 14 residues. The CDR3 sequence is CASSQTGFGYEQYF. For the CDR3, the DNA is TGTGCCAGCAGCCAGACAGGGTTTGGCTACGAGCAGTACTTC.

The CDR3 loop reads CASSRERELYTEAFF. Written as DNA, the CDR3 is TGTGCCAGCAGCCGAGAGAGGGAATTGTACACTGAAGCTTTCTTT. The chain has TRBV4-2 and TRBJ1-1; D gene ambiguous. Germline lookup yields CDR1 LGHNA and CDR2 YNFKEQ. There are 15 residues in the CDR3. The V gene lost 4 bases and the J gene lost 3 bases, with 15 bases spanning the gap.

This clone was observed a single time. The CDR3, as DNA: TGTGCCAGCAGCTTAGCAGAGGGGAGGGGACCTGAAGCTTTCTTT. Its protein product is CASSLAEGRGPEAFF. This chain joins TRBV7-6 and TRBJ1-1; weak D call: TRBD1 (5 bases). This CDR3 region has 15 residues. Germline V CDR1 and CDR2: SGHVS, FNYEAQ. Trimming took off 0 bases at V and 6 bases at J, with 14 bases between the two ends.

The CDR3 region is CASSLVFVTTQNIQYF. In DNA, the CDR3 is TGTGCCAGCAGCTTAGTATTTGTCACTACCCAAAACATTCAGTACTTC. This sequence joins TRBV7-2 and TRBJ2-4; D gene uncertain. Germline CDR1 reads SGHTA; CDR2 reads FQGNSA. V lost 1 base, J lost 5 bases, and 15 bases lay in between. The CDR3 has 16 amino acids.

The chain combines TRBV6-5 with TRBJ1-1, with 7 bases lining up with TRBD1. Per the germline V gene, CDR1 is MNHEY and CDR2 is SVGAGI. This CDR3 comprises 15 residues. Trimming at V came to 0 bases and at J to 7 bases, leaving 8 bases not matched to a gene. The CDR3 is CASSYSGAGGNEAFF. CDR3 bases: TGTGCCAGCAGTTACTCCGGGGCAGGGGGGAATGAAGCTTTCTTT.

This clone was seen a handful of times. The chain is built from TRBV10-1 and TRBJ2-7, with D tentatively TRBD2 (6 bases). In germline, CDR1 is WNHNN, CDR2 SYGVQD (reference sequence). The CDR3 is 15 residues long. V lost 0 bases, J lost 2 bases, and 11 bases lay in between. The DNA of the CDR3 is TGCGCCAGCAGTGAGTCGATGTGGGGGGCCTACGAGCAGTACTTC. Protein: CASSESMWGAYEQYF.

The V call is TRBV5-5, the J call TRBJ2-1; no reliable D call. V was cut by 1 base and J by 7 bases, with 9 bases left in between. The V gene's germline CDR1 is SGHKS and CDR2 YYEKEE (reference sequence). The CDR3 spans 13 residues. CDR3: CASSLSILNEQFF. For the CDR3, the DNA is TGTGCCAGCAGCTTGTCTATTTTGAATGAGCAGTTCTTC.

This clone was seen a few times. V and J are TRBV9 and TRBJ2-3; TRBD1 might be the D (6 bases). This CDR3 is 17 amino acids long. The V end was cut by 0 bases, the J end by 0 bases, with 14 bases between. Germline V CDR1 and CDR2: SGDLS, YYNGEE. The CDR3 coding sequence is TGTGCCAGCAGCGTAGTCCCGACAGGACCTAGCACAGATACGCAGTATTTT. This codes for CASSVVPTGPSTDTQYF.

The chain is built from TRBV5-1 and TRBJ2-7; 7 bases align to TRBD2. Germline CDR1 SGHRS, CDR2 YFSETQ. CDR3 size: 14 residues. Trimming took 2 bases from V and 1 from J; bases not matched to a gene: 3. The CDR3 DNA sequence: TGCGCCAGCAGCTTCGGCGGGAGTTCCTACGAGCAGTACTTC. Amino acid sequence: CASSFGGSSYEQYF.

CDR3 bases: TGTGCCAGCAGGGAGTTATCGAGCTCCTACGAGCAGTACTTC. This sequence encodes CASRELSSSYEQYF. The chain uses TRBV27 and TRBJ2-7; D gene unclear. Trimming cost V 6 bases and J 0 bases, with 12 bases left between them. CDR1 MNHEY and CDR2 SMNVEV come from the germline V gene (reference sequence). The CDR3 spans 14 residues.

J is TRBJ1-5 and V is TRBV7-9; tentative D call: TRBD1 (6 bases). The germline V gene encodes CDR1 SEHNR and CDR2 FQNEAQ (reference sequence). V shed 1 base and J shed 2 bases, with 6 bases lying between them. The CDR3 consists of 14 residues. CDR3 protein: CASSLGTGNQPQHF. The CDR3, as DNA: TGTGCCAGCAGCTTAGGGACAGGCAATCAGCCCCAGCATTTT.

This sequence joins TRBV25-1 and TRBJ2-1; possible D gene TRBD2, 6 bases. Trimming stripped 1 base from V and 2 bases from J, with 12 bases between. The length of the CDR3 is 16 residues. CDR1 and CDR2 (germline): MGHDK, SYGVNS. This chain's CDR3 is CASSEWSGPAYNEQFF. CDR3 DNA sequence: TGTGCCAGCAGTGAATGGAGCGGGCCCGCCTACAATGAGCAGTTCTTC.

The chain recombines TRBV2 with TRBJ2-2; 8 bases are shared with TRBD1. Germline loops: CDR1 SNHLY, CDR2 FYNNEI. The CDR3 runs 13 residues. J was trimmed by 7 bases and V by 8 bases; bases with no gene match: 6. The chain's CDR3 is CASLEQGVGELFF. The CDR3 DNA is TGTGCCAGCCTTGAACAGGGGGTCGGGGAGCTGTTTTTT.

This chain connects TRBV27 to TRBJ1-5; TRBD1 matches 7 bases. Germline loops: CDR1 MNHEY, CDR2 SMNVEV (reference sequence). J gave up 5 bases and V 0 bases, and 4 bases lay outside the gene matches. The CDR3 is made up of 15 amino acids. The CDR3: CASSLSGTAHQPQHF. The DNA for the CDR3 is TGTGCCAGCAGTTTATCAGGGACAGCTCATCAGCCCCAGCATTTT.

This clone was recorded a few times. CDR3 region: CASSIDESGSYGYTF. The CDR3 DNA reads as TGTGCCAGTAGTATCGACGAGTCGGGGTCCTATGGCTACACCTTC. The V and J genes are TRBV19 and TRBJ1-2; D call uncertain. CDR3 length: 15 amino acids. The germline V and J ends were trimmed by 3 bases and 4 bases, with 15 bases remaining between them. The V gene's germline CDR1 is LNHDA and CDR2 SQIVND (reference sequence). The entire variable domain, with the rest obtained from reference TRBV19 and TRBJ1-2, is as follows: DGGITQSPKYLFRKEGQNVTLSCEQNLNHDAMYWYRQDPGQGLRLIYYSQIVNDFQKGDIAEGYSVSREKKESFPLTVTSAQKNPTAFYLCASSIDESGSYGYTFGSGTRLTVV.